The entry below gives a single T cell receptor beta chain sequence along with its context. This record belongs to a study of type 1 and type 2 diabetes patients. Genomic DNA was the PCR template. A primer set of 30 forward and 13 reverse primers amplified the CDR3. TCRdb passed the multiplex PCR reads through MiXCR, listing each CDR3 protein once. Of 250,000 to 300,000 distinct CDR3 sequences listed, around 47% were seen once; the top ten hold roughly 13%. Sequencing was performed on peripheral blood mononuclear cells (PBMCs). The TCR originated in a man aged 18 to 35 with type 2 diabetes.

The CDR3 DNA follows: TGTGCCAGCAGTTATCCTAGCGGATTCGGAGAGACCCAGTACTTC. Amino acids: CASSYPSGFGETQYF. The chain couples TRBV28 to TRBJ2-5; 7 bases align to TRBD2. The CDR3 has 15 residues. The germline gives CDR1 MDHEN, CDR2 SYDVKM. V trimming: 4 bases; J trimming: 4 bases; junction bases outside the gene matches: 9.